This is a list of T cell receptor beta chains from one sample in a study of OX40 agonist ivuxolimab in advanced cancers. Libraries were prepared by immunoSEQ multiplex PCR; TCRdb keeps only in-frame clonotypes and omits some of them. The data contain roughly 100,000 clones, approximately 87% of them singletons. Material: CD4+ or CD8+ T cells sorted from blood, obtained in a trial of the OX40 agonist ivuxolimab. All receptors come from an adult with an advanced solid tumor such as melanoma, head and neck, liver or kidney cancer. The CDR3 runs from the conserved cysteine through the conserved F or W. D genes are given only for firm matches. For some rows the clone size is stated as once, few or many, or as a class when expanded; others skip it.

TRBJ2-5 TRBV27 few . TGTGCCAGCAGTTTATCCCCGATGCCCCAAGAGACCCAGTACTTC CASSLSPMPQETQYF
TRBJ2-3 TRBV18 . . TGTGCCAGCTCACCGGGGACTGGGGATACGCAGTATTTT CASSPGTGDTQYF
TRBJ2-5 TRBV5-1 . . TGCGCCAGCAGCCCGGACCAAGAGACCCAGTACTTC CASSPDQETQYF
TRBJ1-1 TRBV7-2 . . TGTGCCAGCAGCTCTATGCTCGCCCGAGCTTTCTTT CASSSMLARAFF
TRBJ2-2 TRBV19 . . TGTGCCAGTAGTAATTCCCTCGGGCGCCGAAACACCGGGGAGCTGTTTTTT CASSNSLGRRNTGELFF
TRBJ1-1 TRBV5-1 . TRBD1 TGCGCCAGCAGCTTCCAACCCGACAGGGTGAACACTGAAGCTTTCTTT CASSFQPDRVNTEAFF
TRBJ2-7 TRBV10-3 . . TGTGCCAGCAACCCGGGGGACAAGCGTTACGAGCAGTACTTC CASNPGDKRYEQYF
TRBJ1-1 TRBV6-6 . . TGTGCCAGCACCTCGGGCCTCGAAGCTTTCTTT CASTSGLEAFF
TRBJ1-1 TRBV14 . . TGTGCCAGCAGCCGTTTGGGGGCAGGCACTGAAGCTTTCTTT CASSRLGAGTEAFF
TRBJ1-6 TRBV30 . . TGTGCCTGGAGTGGGGGCAGTTTTAATTCACCCCTCCACTTT CAWSGGSFNSPLHF
TRBJ2-2 TRBV5-4 . . TGTGCCAGCAGACGACCGAGCACCGGGGAGCTGTTTTTT CASRRPSTGELFF
TRBJ2-5 TRBV19 . TRBD1 TGTGCCAGTAGTGCAACAGGGGGCGGGTTGGAGACCCAGTACTTC CASSATGGGLETQYF
TRBJ2-3 TRBV6-1 . TRBD1 TGTGCCAGCAGCCGACAGGGGGCAAGCACAGATACGCAGTATTTT CASSRQGASTDTQYF
TRBJ1-1 TRBV21-1 once . TGTGCCAGCAGCACCAGAGACAGGAACACTGAAGCTTTCTTT CASSTRDRNTEAFF
TRBJ2-5 TRBV4-2 . TRBD1 TGTGCCAGCAGCCCCGGACAGGGTGTAAAGACCCAGTACTTC CASSPGQGVKTQYF
TRBJ1-4 TRBV7-9 . TRBD1 TGTGCCAGCAGCTTAAGACAGGGCACAACTAATGAAAAACTGTTTTTT CASSLRQGTTNEKLFF
TRBJ2-1 TRBV14 few TRBD2 TGTGCCAGCAGCCAAGATTGGACTAGCGGGAGTAGTAATCGCGGCAATGAGCAGTTCTTC CASSQDWTSGSSNRGNEQFF
TRBJ2-2 TRBV12-5 . TRBD1 TGTGCTAGTGATGAGGGGGCGCGTCCCGGGGAGCTGTTTTTT CASDEGARPGELFF
TRBJ2-1 TRBV4-3 . TRBD2 TGCGCCAGCAGCCAAGCGGAAATGGTAGCGGGAGTGGAGCAGTTCTTC CASSQAEMVAGVEQFF
TRBJ2-7 TRBV5-5 . TRBD1 TGTGCCAGCAGCCTGCTAAGGGACAGGGCCTACGAGCAGTACTTC CASSLLRDRAYEQYF
TRBJ2-2 TRBV9 . TRBD1 TGTGCCAGCAGTACGGGACAGGGTAATACCGGGGAGCTGTTTTTT CASSTGQGNTGELFF
TRBJ2-7 TRBV19 . . TGTGCCAGTAGTATGAGGACACTCAGACCCTACGAGCAGTACTTC CASSMRTLRPYEQYF
TRBJ1-6 TRBV30 once TRBD1 TGTGCCTGGAGTCCAAGCCTCACAGGGGGAGGTTCACCCCTCCACTTT CAWSPSLTGGGSPLHF
TRBJ2-7 TRBV7-9 . . TGTGCCAGCAGCTTAGTCTCCTACGAGCAGTACTTC CASSLVSYEQYF
TRBJ1-2 TRBV6-5 . TRBD1 TGTGCCAGCAGTTACTCGAACAGGGGATACTATGGCTACACCTTC CASSYSNRGYYGYTF
TRBJ2-3 TRBV5-1 . . TGCGCCAGCAGCTCCCCCGGGAGTAGGGATACGCAGTATTTT CASSSPGSRDTQYF
TRBJ1-2 TRBV6-5 . TRBD1 TGTGCCAGCAGTAAACAGGGGTATGGGTATGGCTACACCTTC CASSKQGYGYGYTF
TRBJ2-1 TRBV7-3 once TRBD1 TGTGCCAGCAGCTTACAAAGCACAGGGGTGGGGGAGCAGTTCTTC CASSLQSTGVGEQFF
TRBJ2-3 TRBV9 . TRBD2 TGTGCCAGCAGCGATACTAGACGGGGGGGCCAGGACTCAAATACGCAGTATTTT CASSDTRRGGQDSNTQYF
TRBJ2-7 TRBV6-6 . . TGTGCCAGCAGTTACTCGCTTGGGGAGTACCTTTACGAGCAGTACTTC CASSYSLGEYLYEQYF
TRBJ2-7 TRBV20-1 . . TGCAGTGCTACACAGAACTACGAGCAGTACTTC CSATQNYEQYF
TRBJ2-3 TRBV6-5 few TRBD2 TGTGCCAGCAGCCTAGCGGGTTCAGATACGCAGTATTTT CASSLAGSDTQYF
TRBJ2-1 TRBV7-9 . . TGTGCCAGAAGCGGAGGTTTCAATGAGCAGTTCTTC CARSGGFNEQFF
TRBJ2-1 TRBV11-3 . TRBD2 TGTGCCAGTTCTAGCGGGGTCAGCTCCTACAATGAGCAGTTCTTC CASSSGVSSYNEQFF
TRBJ1-2 TRBV19 . . TGTGCCAGTAGTAAGGGGGTTGGCTACACCTTC CASSKGVGYTF
TRBJ1-1 TRBV7-9 . . TGTGCCAGCAGCTCCATTGCGAGTGAAGCTTTCTTT CASSSIASEAFF
TRBJ1-1 TRBV19 . TRBD1 TGTGCCAGTAGGATTCGGGGGACAGGGGGGACAACTGAAGCTTTCTTT CASRIRGTGGTTEAFF
TRBJ2-2 TRBV7-3 . TRBD1 TGTGCCAGCAGCACCCGGACAGGGGGGACGAACACCGGGGAGCTGTTTTTT CASSTRTGGTNTGELFF
TRBJ2-6 TRBV4-1 . . TGCGCCAGCAGCCAATTGAACAGGGTTGGAGCCTCTGGGGCCAACGTCCTGACTTTC CASSQLNRVGASGANVLTF
TRBJ1-1 TRBV10-1 . . TGCGCCAGCAGCCGGGAACTGAACACTGAAGCTTTCTTT CASSRELNTEAFF
TRBJ2-1 TRBV6-5 . . TGTGCCAGCAGTTACCAGGACAACACGCAGCAGTTCTTC CASSYQDNTQQFF
TRBJ1-6 TRBV30 . TRBD1 TGTGCCTGGAGTGTTGGGACAGGGCGGTTAGTGGTCCACTTT CAWSVGTGRLVVHF
TRBJ2-1 TRBV6-5 . . TGTGCCAGCAGTTACTTAGGACCACCCTACAATGAGCAGTTCTTC CASSYLGPPYNEQFF
TRBJ1-2 TRBV6-6 once . TGTGCCAGCAGTTACGGGGGAGTCAACTATGGCTACACCTTC CASSYGGVNYGYTF
TRBJ2-1 TRBV7-9 . TRBD2 TGTGCCAGCAGCCCGACTAGCGGGAGTTCCTACAATGAGCAGTTCTTC CASSPTSGSSYNEQFF
TRBJ2-5 TRBV15 . . TGTGCCACCAGCCCCATTTCTCAGTACCAAGAGACCCAGTACTTC CATSPISQYQETQYF
TRBJ1-3 TRBV27 medium-sized . TGTGCCAGCAGTTTATCGGGCAGCTCTGGAAACACCATATATTTT CASSLSGSSGNTIYF
TRBJ1-1 TRBV5-8 . . TGTGCCAGCAGCCGAGGATCCGGAGGGAACACTGAAGCTTTCTTT CASSRGSGGNTEAFF
TRBJ1-4 TRBV19 . . TGTGCCAGTAGTATCGGGGGAGGAACTAATGAAAAACTGTTTTTT CASSIGGGTNEKLFF
TRBJ2-5 TRBV30 . . TGTGCCTGGAATTCGCGGGGACTCCTCCAAGAGACCCAGTACTTC CAWNSRGLLQETQYF